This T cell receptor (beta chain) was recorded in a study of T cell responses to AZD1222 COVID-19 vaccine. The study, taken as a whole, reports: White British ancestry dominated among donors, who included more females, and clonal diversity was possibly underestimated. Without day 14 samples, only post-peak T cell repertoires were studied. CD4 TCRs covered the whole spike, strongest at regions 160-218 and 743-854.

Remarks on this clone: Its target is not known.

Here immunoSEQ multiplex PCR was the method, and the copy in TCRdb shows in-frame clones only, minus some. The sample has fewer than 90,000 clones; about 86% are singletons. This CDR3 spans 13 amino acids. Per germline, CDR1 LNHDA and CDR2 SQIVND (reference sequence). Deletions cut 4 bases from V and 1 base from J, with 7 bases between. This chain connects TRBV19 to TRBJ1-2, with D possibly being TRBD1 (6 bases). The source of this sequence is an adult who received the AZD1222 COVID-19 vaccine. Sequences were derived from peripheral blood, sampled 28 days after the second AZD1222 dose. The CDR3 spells CASSTRGNYGYTF. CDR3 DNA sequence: TGTGCCAGTAGTACCAGGGGTAACTATGGCTACACCTTC.